A single sample gave rise to the 13 T cell receptor beta chains below, sequenced in a study of PD-L1 blockade in urothelial cancer. Data came from immunoSEQ multiplex PCR; TCRdb stores just in-frame clones and leaves some out. The data contain about 45,000 clones, roughly 82% of them singletons. Time point here: peripheral blood 6 weeks after treatment start. The sample here was PBMCs, taken around atezolizumab (anti-PD-L1) treatment. The source is a man between 60 and 70 years old with urothelial cancer.

V usage is TRBV30 and J usage is TRBJ2-1; D not certain. Trimming pared 5 bases from V and 7 bases from J, leaving 6 bases between. There are 10 residues in the CDR3. From germline, CDR1 is GTSNPN and CDR2 SVGIG (reference sequence). CDR3 DNA sequence: TGTGCCTGGGGCTTGAATGAGCAGTTCTTC. It specifies CAWGLNEQFF.

The DNA for the CDR3 is TGCGCCAGCAGCCCCAGACGGGACTATGGCTACACCTTC. Translation gives CASSPRRDYGYTF. The chain recombines TRBV4-3 with TRBJ1-2; D uncertain. V lost 4 bases and J 3 bases, leaving 9 bases between the germline ends. There are 13 residues in the CDR3. Germline lookup yields CDR1 LGHNA and CDR2 YSLEER.

The chain has TRBV5-1 and TRBJ1-1; D is unclear. The CDR3 extends over 14 amino acids. Trimming pared 0 bases from V and 3 bases from J, leaving 9 bases between. CDR1 and CDR2 (germline): SGHRS, YFSETQ. CDR3 DNA sequence: TGCGCCAGCAGCTTGGAAGGGAGTGACACTGAAGCTTTCTTT. It codes for CASSLEGSDTEAFF. Full variable domain (remainder filled in from reference TRBV5-1 and TRBJ1-1): KAGVTQTPRYLIKTRGQQVTLSCSPISGHRSVSWYQQTPGQGLQFLFEYFSETQRNKGNFPGRFSGRQFSNSRSEMNVSTLELGDSALYLCASSLEGSDTEAFFGQGTRLTVV.

V gene TRBV19 combines with J gene TRBJ2-7; 8 nucleotides match TRBD1. J was trimmed by 6 bases and V by 3 bases; bases with no gene match: 10. CDR3 size: 15 residues. The V gene's germline CDR1 is LNHDA and CDR2 SQIVND (reference sequence). The CDR3: CASSISGTGMIEQYF. DNA for the CDR3: TGTGCCAGTAGTATTTCCGGGACAGGAATGATCGAGCAGTACTTC.

The rearrangement links TRBV5-1 to TRBJ2-7, with 9 bases aligning to TRBD1. With 4 bases clipped from V and 3 bases from J, the junction kept 5 bases outside the gene matches. The germline gives CDR1 SGHRS, CDR2 YFSETQ. The CDR3 sequence is 14 residues long. The DNA of the CDR3 is TGCGCCAGCAGCCCACAGGGGGCGGTCTACGAGCAGTACTTC. Its translation: CASSPQGAVYEQYF. The full variable domain, its missing parts supplied by reference TRBV5-1 and TRBJ2-7, is KAGVTQTPRYLIKTRGQQVTLSCSPISGHRSVSWYQQTPGQGLQFLFEYFSETQRNKGNFPGRFSGRQFSNSRSEMNVSTLELGDSALYLCASSPQGAVYEQYFGPGTRLTVT.

V and J are TRBV30 and TRBJ2-1, with D possibly matching TRBD2 (5 bases). The ends were cut back, 6 bases at V and 7 bases at J, with 13 bases in the middle. The germline V gene encodes CDR1 GTSNPN and CDR2 SVGIG (reference sequence). The CDR3 spans 12 residues. CDR3 amino acids: CACRGRRNEQFF. The CDR3 bases are TGTGCCTGTAGAGGGAGACGAAATGAGCAGTTCTTC.

The genes are TRBV27 and TRBJ1-1, with TRBD1 matching 7 bases. V shed 5 bases and J 5 bases; nucleotides not matched to a gene: 14. This CDR3 is 16 amino acids long. The germline gives CDR1 MNHEY, CDR2 SMNVEV (reference sequence). The CDR3 is CASSPEGARGRTEAFF. Written as DNA, the CDR3 is TGTGCCAGCAGTCCCGAGGGGGCGCGGGGAAGGACTGAAGCTTTCTTT.

This sequence joins TRBV10-1 and TRBJ2-2; 13 bases line up with TRBD2. This CDR3 is 16 amino acids long. Per the germline V gene, CDR1 is WNHNN and CDR2 is SYGVQD (reference sequence). The J segment lost 4 bases and the V segment lost 4 bases, leaving 3 bases of the junction unmatched. DNA of the CDR3: TGCGCCAGCAGTGCCGGGACTAGCGGGGCCACCGGGGAGCTGTTTTTT. Translated, it gives CASSAGTSGATGELFF.

This chain joins TRBV1 and TRBJ2-7; the D call TRBD2 from the table was never checked on the DNA. TRBV1 is termed a pseudogene. The CDR3 is 20 amino acids. The CDR3 DNA sequence: TGCACCAGCAGCCAAGCGGGAGGGACTAGCGGGGCCGCGGCGGGGGGAGAGCAGTACTTC. It specifies CTSSQAGGTSGAAAGGEQYF.

The J gene is TRBJ1-2, the V gene TRBV28; 7 bases align to TRBD1. The junction had 10 bases not matched to a gene; V was cut back by 5 bases and J by 7 bases. CDR1 MDHEN and CDR2 SYDVKM come from the germline V gene. The length of the CDR3 is 14 residues. CDR3 nucleotides: TGTGCCAGCAGTCCGACTGGGGCAGGGGGTGGCTACACCTTC. Protein sequence: CASSPTGAGGGYTF.

V and J are TRBV10-2 and TRBJ2-1; 10 bases align to TRBD2. V lost 0 bases to trimming and J lost 6 bases; unmatched junction nucleotides: 5. CDR1 is WSHSY, CDR2 SAAADI, per germline. The CDR3 runs 16 residues. This chain's CDR3 is CASSESSGGASNEQFF. Here the CDR3 DNA reads TGCGCCAGCAGTGAGTCGAGCGGGGGGGCCTCCAATGAGCAGTTCTTC.

This rearrangement joins TRBV5-1 to TRBJ2-1; maybe TRBD2 (6 bases). Germline V gene sequence: CDR1 SGHRS, CDR2 YFSETQ. CDR3 length: 15 residues. V lost 3 bases to trimming and J lost 3 bases, with 13 bases between them. The CDR3 DNA follows: TGCGCCAGCAGCTCGGAGGGTGGCGGCTACAATGAGCAGTTCTTC. Encoded protein: CASSSEGGGYNEQFF.

Written as DNA, the CDR3 is TGTGCCAGCAGTGATCTGGGCATCTACAATGAGCAGTTCTTC. It specifies CASSDLGIYNEQFF. The J gene is TRBJ2-1, the V gene TRBV2; D ambiguous. Trimming removed 3 bases from V and 3 bases from J, with 9 bases in between. Germline-derived CDR1 and CDR2 are SNHLY and FYNNEI. The CDR3 is 14 residues long.